A selection of T cell receptor beta chains follows, all from one sample in a study of shared clonotypes between healthy human individuals. Produced via immunoSEQ multiplex PCR; TCRdb's table is partial and in-frame only. The table lists millions of clones, 85% to 95% of them singletons. The sequenced sample consisted of naive CD4+ T cells sorted from blood. The receptors were gathered from a man aged 18-30 years in good health. Each CDR3 is given with its conserved first and last residue. Fields, in order: CDR3 protein, CDR3 DNA, J gene, clone size, D gene, V gene. A D gene is named only where the DNA matches it firmly. The size of a clone is reported for some rows only, either as once, few or many, or as a class for expanded clones.

CDR3: CSARRGGEQFF
DNA: TGCAGTGCTAGAAGGGGCGGCGAGCAGTTCTTC
J: TRBJ2-1
size: .
D: .
V: TRBV20-1

CDR3: CATYRRANTEAFF
DNA: TGTGCCACGTACCGGCGGGCGAACACTGAAGCTTTCTTT
J: TRBJ1-1
size: once
D: .
V: TRBV6-5

CDR3: CASSALQPGAPDTQYF
DNA: TGTGCCAGCTCAGCCCTCCAGCCGGGAGCTCCAGATACGCAGTATTTT
J: TRBJ2-3
size: .
D: .
V: TRBV18

CDR3: CASSNYRVGDPEAFF
DNA: TGTGCCAGCAGCAACTACAGGGTTGGAGACCCTGAAGCTTTCTTT
J: TRBJ1-1
size: .
D: .
V: TRBV5-8

CDR3: CATSRDFSLAGSTDTQYF
DNA: TGTGCCACCAGCAGAGATTTTTCGCTAGCGGGGAGCACAGATACGCAGTATTTT
J: TRBJ2-3
size: .
D: TRBD2
V: TRBV15

CDR3: CASSIRTDYEQYF
DNA: TGTGCCAGTAGTATACGGACAGACTACGAGCAGTACTTC
J: TRBJ2-7
size: once
D: .
V: TRBV19

CDR3: CASSYSRYSNQPQHF
DNA: TGTGCCAGCAGTTACTCGAGGTATAGCAATCAGCCCCAGCATTTT
J: TRBJ1-5
size: .
D: .
V: TRBV6-5

CDR3: CAWSRGLSSGNTIYF
DNA: TGTGCCTGGAGCCGGGGGCTTAGCTCTGGAAACACCATATATTTT
J: TRBJ1-3
size: .
D: .
V: TRBV30

CDR3: CATSRDPTRGSQPQHF
DNA: TGTGCCACCAGCAGAGACCCGACCCGGGGTAGTCAGCCCCAGCATTTT
J: TRBJ1-5
size: .
D: .
V: TRBV15

CDR3: CASSKEGGPSEQYF
DNA: TGTGCCAGCAGCAAAGAGGGGGGCCCCAGCGAGCAGTACTTC
J: TRBJ2-7
size: .
D: .
V: TRBV21-1

CDR3: CASSQPGNMPIYF
DNA: TGTGCCAGCAGCCAACCAGGAAATATGCCCATATATTTT
J: TRBJ1-3
size: .
D: .
V: TRBV6-1

CDR3: CASSFLLSGAYTDTQYF
DNA: TGTGCCAGCAGCTTCCTACTTAGCGGGGCCTACACAGATACGCAGTATTTT
J: TRBJ2-3
size: .
D: TRBD2
V: TRBV7-2

CDR3: CASRTSGLPYNEQFF
DNA: TGCGCCAGCCGGACTAGCGGCCTTCCCTACAATGAGCAGTTCTTC
J: TRBJ2-1
size: .
D: TRBD2
V: TRBV5-1

CDR3: CASSVTDGNEKLFF
DNA: TGTGCCAGCAGCGTAACCGACGGGAATGAAAAACTGTTTTTT
J: TRBJ1-4
size: .
D: .
V: TRBV9

CDR3: CATSRDLAVPTDTQYF
DNA: TGTGCCACCAGCAGAGACCTAGCGGTGCCCACAGATACGCAGTATTTT
J: TRBJ2-3
size: .
D: TRBD2
V: TRBV15

CDR3: CASSPRVIFTIYF
DNA: TGTGCCAGCAGTCCCCGGGTCATCTTCACCATATATTTT
J: TRBJ1-3
size: .
D: .
V: TRBV28

CDR3: CASSFGTSGRDTQYF
DNA: TGCGCCAGCAGCTTCGGGACTAGCGGGAGGGATACGCAGTATTTT
J: TRBJ2-3
size: .
D: TRBD2
V: TRBV5-1

CDR3: CASRLRGQVGNTIYF
DNA: TGTGCCAGCAGATTACGGGGCCAGGTGGGAAACACCATATATTTT
J: TRBJ1-3
size: once
D: .
V: TRBV11-2

CDR3: CASSLALAGTDTQYF
DNA: TGCGCCAGCAGCTTGGCACTAGCGGGCACAGATACGCAGTATTTT
J: TRBJ2-3
size: .
D: TRBD2
V: TRBV5-1

CDR3: CASSAPGTGITDTQYF
DNA: TGTGCCAGCAGCGCCCCCGGGACTGGGATCACAGATACGCAGTATTTT
J: TRBJ2-3
size: .
D: .
V: TRBV7-2

CDR3: CASSIHRASYNEQFF
DNA: TGTGCCAGTAGTATACATCGGGCATCCTACAATGAGCAGTTCTTC
J: TRBJ2-1
size: .
D: .
V: TRBV19

CDR3: CASSLVFVWREGYNEQFF
DNA: TGTGCCAGCAGCTTAGTGTTTGTTTGGCGGGAGGGTTACAATGAGCAGTTCTTC
J: TRBJ2-1
size: .
D: TRBD2
V: TRBV7-8

CDR3: CASSQGPQGAVYEQYF
DNA: TGCGCCAGCAGCCAGGGACCCCAGGGGGCGGTCTACGAGCAGTACTTC
J: TRBJ2-7
size: .
D: TRBD1
V: TRBV4-1

CDR3: CSARTGGTYEQYF
DNA: TGCAGCGCCCGGACAGGGGGCACCTACGAGCAGTACTTC
J: TRBJ2-7
size: .
D: TRBD1
V: TRBV29-1

CDR3: CATSRARQGAGGYTF
DNA: TGTGCCACCAGCAGAGCAAGGCAGGGGGCGGGTGGCTACACCTTC
J: TRBJ1-2
size: .
D: TRBD1
V: TRBV15

CDR3: CASSLWQDSSYEQYF
DNA: TGTGCCAGCAGTTTATGGCAGGATAGCTCCTACGAGCAGTACTTC
J: TRBJ2-7
size: .
D: .
V: TRBV27

CDR3: CASSEMGGAGYTF
DNA: TGCGCCAGCAGTGAGATGGGGGGGGCTGGCTACACCTTC
J: TRBJ1-2
size: .
D: .
V: TRBV10-2

CDR3: CASSLLPAGGTTDTQYF
DNA: TGTGCCAGCAGCCTCCTACCAGCGGGAGGGACCACAGATACGCAGTATTTT
J: TRBJ2-3
size: .
D: TRBD2
V: TRBV7-2

CDR3: CASSLRTGGGEKLFF
DNA: TGTGCCAGCTCACTAAGGACAGGGGGCGGTGAAAAACTGTTTTTT
J: TRBJ1-4
size: .
D: TRBD1
V: TRBV18

CDR3: CSVEVWVGSGNTIYF
DNA: TGCAGCGTTGAAGTATGGGTTGGCTCTGGAAACACCATATATTTT
J: TRBJ1-3
size: .
D: .
V: TRBV29-1

CDR3: CASSSGHHARGYGYTF
DNA: TGTGCCAGCAGCTCAGGGCATCACGCGAGAGGCTATGGCTACACCTTC
J: TRBJ1-2
size: .
D: .
V: TRBV21-1

CDR3: CASSSSPAGEQYF
DNA: TGCGCCAGCAGCTCTTCCCCTGCCGGCGAGCAGTACTTC
J: TRBJ2-7
size: .
D: .
V: TRBV5-1

CDR3: CASSEVNRAEQFF
DNA: TGTGCCAGCAGTGAAGTAAACAGGGCTGAGCAGTTCTTC
J: TRBJ2-1
size: .
D: .
V: TRBV6-1

CDR3: CASSSSAGVADTQYF
DNA: TGTGCCAGCAGTTCCTCAGCGGGAGTCGCAGATACGCAGTATTTT
J: TRBJ2-3
size: .
D: TRBD2
V: TRBV27

CDR3: CASSLGRSSNEKLFF
DNA: TGCGCCAGCAGCTTGGGCAGGTCTTCCAATGAAAAACTGTTTTTT
J: TRBJ1-4
size: .
D: .
V: TRBV5-1

CDR3: CASSLVGGTYNSPLHF
DNA: TGTGCCAGCAGCTTAGTGGGGGGGACCTATAATTCACCCCTCCACTTT
J: TRBJ1-6
size: .
D: .
V: TRBV7-2

CDR3: CASSPGGQSYNEQFF
DNA: TGTGCCAGCAGCCCCGGGGGGCAATCCTACAATGAGCAGTTCTTC
J: TRBJ2-1
size: .
D: .
V: TRBV21-1

CDR3: CASSTGVSRTEAFF
DNA: TGCGCCAGTTCGACAGGGGTATCGAGGACTGAAGCTTTCTTT
J: TRBJ1-1
size: .
D: TRBD1
V: TRBV5-1

CDR3: CASSLDSGGNQPQHF
DNA: TGTGCCAGCAGCTTAGACTCAGGGGGCAATCAGCCCCAGCATTTT
J: TRBJ1-5
size: .
D: .
V: TRBV7-2

CDR3: CASSLKLVDNEQFF
DNA: TGTGCCAGCAGCTTAAAGTTGGTCGACAATGAGCAGTTCTTC
J: TRBJ2-1
size: .
D: .
V: TRBV7-9

CDR3: CASSRSGTLNTGELFF
DNA: TGCGCCAGCAGCCGTAGCGGGACCTTAAACACCGGGGAGCTGTTTTTT
J: TRBJ2-2
size: .
D: TRBD2
V: TRBV5-1

CDR3: CASSDRGLAGADTQYF
DNA: TGTGCCAGCAGTGATAGGGGACTAGCGGGAGCGGATACGCAGTATTTT
J: TRBJ2-3
size: .
D: TRBD2
V: TRBV2